This T cell receptor (beta chain) originates from a study of blood T cell repertoires in COVID-19. The trim removed 4 bases at V and 2 bases at J, leaving 2 bases unmatched. This CDR3 spans 14 amino acids. Germline V gene lookup returns CDR1 LNHDA and CDR2 SQIVND (reference sequence). Original analysis: From reference gene primer amplification, estimates of nucleated cell counts were derived. Here immunoSEQ multiplex PCR was the method, and the copy in TCRdb shows in-frame clones only, minus some. V and J calls and clone size are copied from that table; D and trimming were computed from the DNA. The sample lists fewer than 250,000 clones, about nine tenths occurring once.

The rearrangement joins TRBV19 to TRBJ2-3; 8 nucleotides line up with TRBD1. The sequence derives from a man aged 45-60 years with acute or convalescent COVID-19. The specimen sequenced was peripheral blood. Here the CDR3 DNA reads TGTGCCAGTAGTAGGACAGGGATCACAGATACGCAGTATTTT. It specifies CASSRTGITDTQYF. The entire variable domain, with the rest obtained from reference TRBV19 and TRBJ2-3, is as follows: DGGITQSPKYLFRKEGQNVTLSCEQNLNHDAMYWYRQDPGQGLRLIYYSQIVNDFQKGDIAEGYSVSREKKESFPLTVTSAQKNPTAFYLCASSRTGITDTQYFGPGTRLTVL.